Included here is one T cell receptor (beta chain) sequence, with context. The antigen is undetermined. This sample was taken from a study of monozygotic twins with inflammatory bowel disease. Per TCR library, roughly 3,500 ng of total RNA was used. TCRalpha and TCRbeta cDNA was put through two nested PCRs of approximately 17 and 9 cycles. TCRdb reprocessed the 5' RACE reads, keeping one entry per CDR3 protein, no DNA. Its table lists some 450,000 distinct CDR3 sequences. Study outcomes and limitations: Patients received differing immunosuppressive treatments, which may have added variability to their repertoires. Support for a single strong signal or clonotype associated with IBD was absent.

CDR3 length: 15 residues. CDR1 and CDR2 (germline): KGHSH, LQKENI. The sequencing sample was made of blood. The V call is TRBV18, the J call TRBJ2-1; the D call of TRBD1 rests on TCRdb alone, since no DNA is present to check it. This receptor was taken from a human donor with ulcerative colitis or Crohn's disease, or a healthy co-twin of an affected twin (not recorded which). The chain's CDR3 is CASTPTGQGATEQFF.